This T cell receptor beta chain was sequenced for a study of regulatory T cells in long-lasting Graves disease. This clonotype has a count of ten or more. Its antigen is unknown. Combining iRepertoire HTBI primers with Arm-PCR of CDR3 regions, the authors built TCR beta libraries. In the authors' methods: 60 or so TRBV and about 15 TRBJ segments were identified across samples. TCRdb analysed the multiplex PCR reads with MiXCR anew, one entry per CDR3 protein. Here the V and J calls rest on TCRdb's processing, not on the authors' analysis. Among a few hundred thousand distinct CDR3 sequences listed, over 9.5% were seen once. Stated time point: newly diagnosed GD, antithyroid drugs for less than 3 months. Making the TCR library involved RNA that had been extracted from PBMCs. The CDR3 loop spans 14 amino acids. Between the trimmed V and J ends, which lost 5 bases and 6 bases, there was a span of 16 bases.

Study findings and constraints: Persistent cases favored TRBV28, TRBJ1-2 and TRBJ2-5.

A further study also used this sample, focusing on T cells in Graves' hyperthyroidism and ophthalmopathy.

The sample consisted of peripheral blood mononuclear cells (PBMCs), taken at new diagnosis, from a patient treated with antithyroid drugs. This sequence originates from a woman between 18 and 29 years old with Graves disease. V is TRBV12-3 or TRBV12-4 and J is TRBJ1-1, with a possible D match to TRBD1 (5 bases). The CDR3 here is CASSLVHGAAEAFF. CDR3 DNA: TGTGCCAGCAGTCTCGTCCACGGGGCCGCTGAAGCTTTCTTT.